This TCR beta chain came from a study of blood T cells in healthy people across ages. The CDR3 extends over 15 amino acids. V was trimmed by 3 bases and J by 11 bases, leaving 22 bases between them. The use of a sample-barcoded 5' primer and a J-beta primer mix characterized a second PCR of roughly 6 to 12 cycles. With 12 random nucleotides, a template-switch adaptor tagged each individual cDNA molecule. Using its own MiXCR run on the 5' RACE reads, TCRdb lists one record per CDR3 protein. The sample includes approximately 800,000 distinct CDR3 sequences, 36% seen only once; the top ten take 10% to 15%. This clonotype was detected once.

The chain joins TRBV12-3 or TRBV12-4 to TRBJ2-5, with D possibly being TRBD1 (6 bases). Sequencing input: blood. The origin of this receptor is a young man in good health. CDR3 sequence (DNA): TGTGCCAGCAGTTTTCAGGGGACCCCGCCCGGTGAGCAGTACTTC. This codes for CASSFQGTPPGEQYF.